The clone carrying this T cell receptor (beta chain) was seen more than once but under ten times. It may be a read error: a sequence one base away is much more abundant. Germline CDR1 reads MNHEY; CDR2 reads SVGAGI. This CDR3 has 17 amino acids. This specimen belongs to a study of tumor-infiltrating lymphocytes in oesophageal squamous cell carcinoma. TCRdb reprocessed the PCR reads with MiXCR, giving one entry per CDR3 protein. This sample has thousands of distinct CDR3 sequences; about a sixth occur once, and the top ten carry approximately 13%. The clonotype comes from a male donor with esophageal squamous cell carcinoma. This rearrangement joins TRBV6-5 to TRBJ2-5; D may be TRBD1 (6 bases). The J call is doubtful: the DNA matches TRBJ2-1 better. Sample: blood. CDR3 protein: CASSYSRDTLPTYEQFF. The DNA for the CDR3 is TGTGCCAGCAGTTACTCGAGGGACACCCTCCCTACCTACGAGCAGTTCTTC.